Following are 31 T cell receptor beta chains from one sample sequenced in a study of cytomegalovirus exposure and HLA in healthy donors. The PCR ran on 60 Vbeta and 13 Jbeta primers. The table came from immunoSEQ multiplex PCR; TCRdb's copy has only in-frame clones and leaves some out. The data contain under 250,000 clones, 70% to 80% of them singletons. Input material: PBMCs. The receptor source for this set is a male donor in good health and CMV-seronegative.

This chain connects TRBV10-2 to TRBJ2-1, with D unclear. The CDR3 runs to 10 residues. V shed 8 bases and J shed 6 bases, with 5 bases lying between them. CDR1 is WSHSY and CDR2 is SAAADI in the germline V gene. For the CDR3, the DNA is TGCGCCAGCGGCCTCAATGAGCAGTTCTTC. It translates to CASGLNEQFF.

V usage is TRBV27 and J usage is TRBJ2-5; D ambiguous. From germline, CDR1 is MNHEY and CDR2 SMNVEV (reference sequence). V lost 7 bases and J lost 1, with 13 bases in between. There are 14 residues in the CDR3. The chain's CDR3 is CASKYSLIQETQYF. In nucleotides, the CDR3 is TGTGCCAGCAAGTATAGTCTGATCCAAGAGACCCAGTACTTC.

The rearrangement uses TRBV28 and TRBJ2-7; D is unresolved. V dropped 3 bases and J dropped 2 bases, with 5 bases sitting between them. The CDR3 runs to 12 residues. Germline assignment: CDR1 MDHEN and CDR2 SYDVKM. The CDR3 sequence is CASSLRPYEQYF. The CDR3 DNA sequence: TGTGCCAGCAGTTTGCGGCCCTACGAGCAGTACTTC.

The J gene is TRBJ2-2, the V gene TRBV15; D may be TRBD1 (6 bases). V shed 3 bases and J shed 1 base, with 9 bases lying between them. The CDR3 consists of 15 residues. Looked up from germline, CDR1 is LNHNV and CDR2 is YYDKDF (reference sequence). This CDR3 is CATSSSGENTGELFF. The CDR3 DNA is TGTGCCACCAGCAGCTCAGGGGAGAACACCGGGGAGCTGTTTTTT.

V usage is TRBV6-1 and J usage is TRBJ2-2, with 7 bases lining up with TRBD2. V lost 1 base and J lost 2; bases outside the gene matches: 4. Germline-derived CDR1 and CDR2 are MNHNS and SASEGT. The CDR3 is 16 residues long. The DNA for the CDR3 is TGTGCCAGCAGTGAAGGGCTAGCGGCCAACACCGGGGAGCTGTTTTTT. It encodes CASSEGLAANTGELFF.

The V call is TRBV5-6, the J call TRBJ2-5; possibly TRBD1 for D (5 bases). The CDR3 loop spans 14 amino acids. CDR1 SGHDT and CDR2 YYEEEE come from the germline V gene. The V end lost 0 bases, the J end lost 3 bases, and 9 bases lay between the germline ends. The CDR3 is CASSLDTREETQYF. The CDR3 bases are TGTGCCAGCAGCTTGGATACCAGGGAAGAGACCCAGTACTTC. The full variable domain, in which reference TRBV5-6 and TRBJ2-5 provide the parts outside the CDR3, is DAGVTQSPTHLIKTRGQQVTLRCSPKSGHDTVSWYQQALGQGPQFIFQYYEEEERQRGNFPDRFSGHQFPNYSSELNVNALLLGDSALYLCASSLDTREETQYFGPGTRLLVL.

The J gene is TRBJ2-1, the V gene TRBV30; TRBD2 might be the D (6 bases). The CDR3 is 15 amino acids. The germline gives CDR1 GTSNPN, CDR2 SVGIG (reference sequence). Between the trimmed V and J ends, which lost 0 bases and 9 bases, there was a span of 18 bases. CDR3 sequence (DNA): TGTGCCTGGAGTGTTAGTCGGGGGTTTACGGCTGAGCAGTTCTTC. The encoded protein is CAWSVSRGFTAEQFF.

This clone was counted only a few times. The chain uses TRBV7-3 and TRBJ2-2; 8 bases are shared with TRBD2. The CDR3 has 14 amino acids. Unmatched junction bases numbered 9, after V lost 5 bases and J lost 10 bases. The germline V gene has CDR1 SGHTA and CDR2 FQGTGA. CDR3 sequence (DNA): TGTGCCAGCAGCCCCGGGACTAGACCTGCGGAGCTGTTTTTT. It specifies CASSPGTRPAELFF.

The V call is TRBV2, the J call TRBJ2-1; 10 nucleotides line up with TRBD2. Unmatched junction bases numbered 4, after V lost 2 bases and J lost 6 bases. The CDR3 is 15 residues long. CDR1 and CDR2 (germline): SNHLY, FYNNEI. As DNA, the CDR3 is TGTGCCAGCAGTGAATCGCTAGCGGGAGCCAATGAGCAGTTCTTC. Amino acids: CASSESLAGANEQFF.

The V gene is TRBV4-1, the J gene TRBJ1-2; tentatively, D is TRBD1 (6 bases). The CDR3 runs 14 residues. V dropped 0 bases and J dropped 3 bases, with 8 bases sitting between them. The germline CDR1 and CDR2 sequences are MGHRA and YSYEKL. The CDR3 sequence: CASSQEGAYYGYTF. The CDR3 region has the DNA TGCGCCAGCAGCCAAGAGGGGGCCTACTATGGCTACACCTTC.

This clone was seen a few times. The chain links TRBV5-1 to TRBJ1-1; perhaps TRBD1 as D (5 bases). V gave up 2 bases and J gave up 5 bases, with 16 bases separating them. This CDR3 is built from 15 residues. Germline CDR1 reads SGHRS; CDR2 reads YFSETQ. The CDR3 DNA is TGCGCCAGCAGCTTCATGCCTAATCAGGGAACTGAAGCTTTCTTT. Translating gives CASSFMPNQGTEAFF.

The chain is built from TRBV14 and TRBJ1-2, with 9 nucleotides matching TRBD1. CDR3 size: 13 residues. CDR1 is SGHDN, CDR2 FVKESK, per germline. J lost 7 bases, V lost 4 bases, and 4 bases had no gene match. Here the CDR3 reads CASSRDRVGGYTF. As DNA, the CDR3 is TGTGCCAGCAGCCGGGACAGGGTTGGTGGCTACACCTTC.

The V gene is TRBV2, the J gene TRBJ2-7; TRBD1 matches 9 bases. Germline-derived CDR1 and CDR2 are SNHLY and FYNNEI. The junction had 8 bases not matched to a gene; V was cut back by 4 bases and J by 4 bases. The CDR3 totals 15 residues. The CDR3 protein is CASSAGTGHFYEQYF. The CDR3 DNA is TGTGCCAGCAGTGCCGGGACAGGGCATTTTTACGAGCAGTACTTC.

The sample holds many counts of this clone. J is TRBJ2-3 and V is TRBV4-1; D is uncertain. Per germline, CDR1 MGHRA and CDR2 YSYEKL. Trimming pared 0 bases from V and 0 bases from J, leaving 10 bases between. The CDR3 extends over 16 amino acids. The CDR3 coding sequence is TGCGCCAGCAGCCAAGATCCGTTATTCAGCACAGATACGCAGTATTTT. As protein: CASSQDPLFSTDTQYF.

In its sample, this clone was seen a few times. The chain joins TRBV7-2 to TRBJ2-7; 9 nucleotides align to TRBD1. Unmatched junction bases numbered 9, after V lost 5 bases and J lost 7 bases. The CDR3 is 14 amino acids. In germline, CDR1 is SGHTA, CDR2 FQGNSA. DNA of the CDR3: TGTGCCAGCAGCCACAGGGACAGGGCCCAGGAGCAGTACTTC. Its translation is CASSHRDRAQEQYF. The full variable domain, completed using reference TRBV7-2 and TRBJ2-7, is GAGVSQSPSNKVTEKGKDVELRCDPISGHTALYWYRQSLGQGLEFLIYFQGNSAPDKSGLPSDRFSAERTGGSVSTLTIQRTQQEDSAVYLCASSHRDRAQEQYFGPGTRLTVT.

The chain uses TRBV4-1 and TRBJ2-3; 10 bases fit TRBD1. This CDR3 is built from 17 residues. The V gene's germline CDR1 is MGHRA and CDR2 YSYEKL. The J segment lost 1 base and the V segment lost 1 base, leaving 5 bases of the junction unmatched. The CDR3 sequence: CASSQGRQGARTDTQYF. In DNA form, the CDR3 reads TGCGCCAGCAGCCAAGGGAGACAGGGGGCTCGCACAGATACGCAGTATTTT.

This chain joins TRBV11-2 and TRBJ2-5; D is unresolved. CDR1 and CDR2 (germline): SGHAT, FQNNGV. CDR3 size: 14 residues. Trimming removed 6 bases at V and 0 bases at J, with 11 bases between. CDR3 residues: CASSSSADQETQYF. For the CDR3, the DNA is TGTGCCAGCAGTAGCTCCGCGGACCAAGAGACCCAGTACTTC.

The chain employs TRBV27 and TRBJ1-4; 10 nucleotides match TRBD1. The length of the CDR3 is 14 residues. Trimming at V came to 4 bases and at J to 7 bases, leaving 3 bases not matched to a gene. Per the germline V gene, CDR1 is MNHEY and CDR2 is SMNVEV (reference sequence). The DNA of the CDR3 is TGTGCCAGCAGTTCCGGGACAGGGGTTGAAAAACTGTTTTTT. Its protein product is CASSSGTGVEKLFF.

In DNA, the CDR3 is TGTGCCAGCAGCGCGGGACAGACTAGCACAGATACGCAGTATTTT. It specifies CASSAGQTSTDTQYF. V gene TRBV5-4 combines with J gene TRBJ2-3; D perhaps matches TRBD1 (7 bases). The CDR3 length is 15 residues. Per the germline V gene, CDR1 is SGHNT and CDR2 is YYREEE (reference sequence). The V end was cut by 4 bases, the J end by 0 bases, with 12 bases between.

The chain uses TRBV4-2 and TRBJ2-1, with D perhaps matching TRBD2 (6 bases). Germline CDR1 LGHNA, CDR2 YNFKEQ. Trimming left V 1 base short and J 6 bases short, with 25 bases between. There are 19 residues in the CDR3. The CDR3 DNA reads as TGTGCCAGCAGCCAAGCTGGGGTCCCCTTTCGGGAGAATTCCAATGAGCAGTTCTTC. This codes for CASSQAGVPFRENSNEQFF.

A note on this clone: At the DNA level, this CDR3 is encoded by other sequences in the same sample as well. V and J are TRBV19 and TRBJ2-2; TRBD1 is a possible D gene (5 bases). Looked up from germline, CDR1 is LNHDA and CDR2 is SQIVND (reference sequence). CDR3 length equals 16 residues. Trimming cost V 1 base and J 2 bases, with 11 bases left between them. The CDR3 here is CASSIGGGANTGELFF. The CDR3 DNA reads as TGTGCCAGTAGTATAGGGGGCGGAGCCAACACCGGGGAGCTGTTTTTT.

This chain connects TRBV25-1 to TRBJ2-5; TRBD1 aligns across 7 bases. Germline V gene lookup returns CDR1 MGHDK and CDR2 SYGVNS. CDR3 length: 17 residues. The V gene end was trimmed by 1 base and the J gene end by 5 bases; junction bases not matched to a gene: 13. This chain's CDR3 is CASSESGTVPTKETQYF. Here the CDR3 DNA reads TGTGCCAGCAGTGAATCCGGGACAGTCCCAACCAAGGAGACCCAGTACTTC.

This clone was detected once. V and J are TRBV7-8 and TRBJ2-2, with D unclear. V lost 5 bases to trimming and J lost 3 bases, with 7 bases between them. The CDR3 runs to 13 residues. Per germline, CDR1 SGHVS and CDR2 FQNEAQ. CDR3 region: CASSRSYTGELFF. The CDR3 bases are TGTGCCAGCAGCCGGAGCTACACCGGGGAGCTGTTTTTT.

The J gene is TRBJ1-5, the V gene TRBV19, with 10 bases identical to TRBD1. The CDR3 length is 14 residues. Germline-derived CDR1 and CDR2 are LNHDA and SQIVND (reference sequence). With 9 bases clipped from V and 6 bases from J, the junction kept 8 bases outside the gene matches. The chain's CDR3 is CASLPRTGGQPQHF. CDR3 coding DNA: TGTGCCAGCCTACCCCGGACAGGGGGTCAGCCCCAGCATTTT.

This clone occurred a few times. The chain has TRBV2 and TRBJ2-7, with 7 bases identical to TRBD2. The CDR3 extends over 14 amino acids. Germline lookup yields CDR1 SNHLY and CDR2 FYNNEI. Trimming cost V 2 bases and J 1 base; bases outside gene matches: 2. CDR3 protein: CASSELAVSYEQYF. The CDR3 coding sequence is TGTGCCAGCAGTGAACTAGCGGTATCCTACGAGCAGTACTTC.

The chain is built from TRBV9 and TRBJ1-1, with 7 bases matching TRBD1. Germline CDR1 and CDR2: SGDLS and YYNGEE. The ends lost 1 base at V and 4 bases at J; junction bases unmatched: 10. This CDR3 region has 16 residues. In nucleotides, the CDR3 is TGTGCCAGCAGCGTACTCGGGACAGCCCTGAGCACTGAAGCTTTCTTT. This encodes CASSVLGTALSTEAFF.

This chain links TRBV11-2 with TRBJ1-1, with no clear D. Germline V CDR1 and CDR2: SGHAT, FQNNGV. The CDR3 has 15 amino acids. The V end lost 4 bases, the J end lost 6 bases, and 18 bases lay between the germline ends. The chain's CDR3 is CASSSRLRVSAEAFF. The CDR3, as DNA: TGTGCCAGCAGCTCGCGACTCCGAGTGAGCGCTGAAGCTTTCTTT.

V usage is TRBV19 and J usage is TRBJ2-1, with 8 nucleotides matching TRBD2. The CDR3 spans 13 residues. V was pared by 6 bases and J by 9 bases, with 7 bases of the junction left unmatched. Germline V CDR1 and CDR2: LNHDA, SQIVND (reference sequence). The CDR3 DNA reads TGTGCCAGTAGCCTAGGGAGCGGGAGTGAGCAGTTCTTC. Amino acid sequence: CASSLGSGSEQFF.

The chain carries TRBV6-1 and TRBJ2-5, with a possible D match to TRBD1 (5 bases). This CDR3 region has 12 residues. Trimming took off 8 bases at V and 2 bases at J, with 9 bases between the two ends. Per germline, CDR1 MNHNS and CDR2 SASEGT. The CDR3 loop reads CASFDRQETQYF. Here the CDR3 DNA reads TGTGCCAGCTTTGACAGACAAGAGACCCAGTACTTC.

This clone was seen only once. This rearrangement joins TRBV10-1 to TRBJ2-7; 9 bases fit TRBD1. The trim removed 3 bases at V and 6 bases at J, leaving 9 bases unmatched. The CDR3 is 15 amino acids. Per the germline V gene, CDR1 is WNHNN and CDR2 is SYGVQD (reference sequence). The CDR3 DNA follows: TGCGCCAGCAGTGATGACCGGGACAGGGTTCGCGAGCAGTACTTC. It is translated as CASSDDRDRVREQYF.

This clone has only a few counts. The rearrangement links TRBV6-6 to TRBJ1-1; 7 nucleotides line up with TRBD1. Trimming cost V 6 bases and J 5 bases; bases outside gene matches: 3. CDR1 and CDR2 (germline): MNHNY, SVGAGI (reference sequence). CDR3 length: 12 residues. The CDR3 DNA follows: TGTGCCAGCAGATCGGACAGGACTGAAGCTTTCTTT. Translating it yields CASRSDRTEAFF.